The 28 T cell receptor beta chains in this list originate from one sample, sequenced in a study of cytomegalovirus exposure and HLA in healthy donors. TCRdb's copy holds only in-frame clones and misses some; the assay was immunoSEQ multiplex PCR. The sample records some 98,000 clones, around nine tenths being singletons. Sequenced input: PBMCs. The receptors stem from a woman under 40 in good health and CMV-seronegative.

The chain carries TRBV2 and TRBJ2-1; 9 bases align to TRBD1. Germline V gene sequence: CDR1 SNHLY, CDR2 FYNNEI. There are 15 residues in the CDR3. The V segment lost 5 bases and the J segment 7 bases; nucleotides outside the gene matches: 9. CDR3 protein: CASSRLATGGNEQFF. CDR3 bases: TGTGCCAGCAGTAGATTAGCGACAGGGGGGAATGAGCAGTTCTTC.

The chain employs TRBV7-9 and TRBJ2-7; no clear D gene. Germline-derived CDR1 and CDR2 are SEHNR and FQNEAQ (reference sequence). CDR3 size: 13 residues. V was shortened by 5 bases and J by 0 bases, with 8 bases between the two germline ends. CDR3 amino acids: CASSRRSSYEQYF. The CDR3, as DNA: TGTGCCAGCAGCCGCCGGAGCTCCTACGAGCAGTACTTC.

This chain joins TRBV5-1 and TRBJ2-3; 7 positions agree with TRBD2. Germline V gene lookup returns CDR1 SGHRS and CDR2 YFSETQ. Unmatched junction bases numbered 9, after V lost 4 bases and J lost 1 base. This CDR3 spans 16 amino acids. CDR3 sequence (DNA): TGCGCCAGCAGCCCACCGACCGGACTAGGCACAGATACGCAGTATTTT. It specifies CASSPPTGLGTDTQYF.

The chain combines TRBV7-3 with TRBJ1-5, with TRBD1 matching over 7 bases. This CDR3 region has 18 residues. Germline CDR1 SGHTA, CDR2 FQGTGA. The ends lost 11 bases at V and 4 bases at J; junction bases unmatched: 23. Here the CDR3 DNA reads TGTGCCCGCGTGCGCAAGGGGGCCCTTCCACATCATAATCAGCCCCAGCATTTT. Protein: CARVRKGALPHHNQPQHF.

The chain uses TRBV10-2 and TRBJ2-5, with TRBD1 as a possible D gene (6 bases). The CDR3 spans 14 residues. The germline V gene encodes CDR1 WSHSY and CDR2 SAAADI. V was shortened by 1 base and J by 2 bases, with 8 bases between the two germline ends. CDR3 amino acids: CASSEWQGQETQYF. CDR3 coding DNA: TGCGCCAGCAGTGAGTGGCAGGGGCAAGAGACCCAGTACTTC.

This clone was seen a few times. For the CDR3, the DNA is TGTGCCAGCAGTCCTACAGGGGGGTACGAGCAGTACTTC. Its protein is CASSPTGGYEQYF. This chain joins TRBV11-1 and TRBJ2-7; 8 bases line up with TRBD1. Germline values: CDR1 SGHAT, CDR2 FQDESV (reference sequence). Trimming at V came to 6 bases and at J to 4 bases, leaving 5 bases not matched to a gene. This CDR3 has 13 residues.

V and J are TRBV9 and TRBJ1-2, with TRBD1 matching 8 bases. With 0 bases clipped from V and 7 bases from J, the junction kept 11 bases outside the gene matches. The CDR3 is 16 amino acids. Looked up from germline, CDR1 is SGDLS and CDR2 is YYNGEE. The CDR3 coding sequence is TGTGCCAGCAGCGTAGGGTTCGGGACAGGTCTGGGTGGCTACACCTTC. Protein product: CASSVGFGTGLGGYTF. The full variable domain, its missing parts supplied by reference TRBV9 and TRBJ1-2, is DSGVTQTPKHLITATGQRVTLRCSPRSGDLSVYWYQQSLDQGLQFLIQYYNGEERAKGNILERFSAQQFPDLHSELNLSSLELGDSALYFCASSVGFGTGLGGYTFGSGTRLTVV.

The genes are TRBV28 and TRBJ2-7; weak D call: TRBD1 (5 bases). V was shortened by 5 bases and J by 3 bases, with 5 bases between the two germline ends. This CDR3 region has 11 residues. Germline V gives CDR1 MDHEN, CDR2 SYDVKM. The CDR3 reads CASSRGYEQYF. The CDR3 DNA sequence: TGTGCCAGCAGTAGGGGCTACGAGCAGTACTTC.

The chain has TRBV2 and TRBJ1-1, with D possibly being TRBD1 (6 bases). The V end was cut by 7 bases, the J end by 1 base, with 13 bases between. The CDR3 runs to 14 residues. From germline, CDR1 is SNHLY and CDR2 FYNNEI. CDR3 residues: CASTRGGENTEAFF. CDR3 nucleotide sequence: TGTGCCAGCACCCGAGGGGGTGAGAACACTGAAGCTTTCTTT.

This clone was recorded only once. V usage is TRBV18 and J usage is TRBJ2-5; TRBD2 agrees at 10 bases. In germline, CDR1 is KGHSH, CDR2 LQKENI. This CDR3 is built from 14 residues. V dropped 6 bases and J dropped 7; count of bases not matched to a gene: 8. CDR3 protein: CASSPSGGVATQYF. CDR3 in DNA: TGTGCCAGCTCGCCTAGCGGGGGAGTCGCGACCCAGTACTTC.

CDR3 residues: CASSIGRGTGELFF. The DNA of the CDR3 is TGTGCCAGTAGTATAGGCCGAGGTACCGGGGAGCTGTTTTTT. The rearrangement uses TRBV19 and TRBJ2-2; D not certain. The CDR3 length is 14 residues. CDR1 is LNHDA, CDR2 SQIVND, per germline (reference sequence). V lost 1 base to trimming and J lost 5 bases, with 8 bases between them.

This clone was seen only once. The V call is TRBV6-6, the J call TRBJ2-7; weak D call: TRBD2 (5 bases). Trimming cost V 4 bases and J 1 base, with 11 bases left between them. The CDR3 is made up of 14 amino acids. The germline V gene has CDR1 MNHNY and CDR2 SVGAGI (reference sequence). CDR3 in amino acids: CASSSGEKSYEQYF. CDR3 in DNA: TGTGCCAGCAGTTCCGGGGAGAAATCCTACGAGCAGTACTTC.

The V gene is TRBV5-6, the J gene TRBJ1-2, with unresolved D. Germline V CDR1 and CDR2: SGHDT, YYEEEE. CDR3 length: 13 residues. V shed 1 base and J shed 6 bases, with 10 bases lying between them. The CDR3 sequence is CASSLRSADGYTF. DNA of the CDR3: TGTGCCAGCAGCTTGCGGAGCGCGGATGGCTACACCTTC.

J is TRBJ1-2 and V is TRBV6-5; D ambiguous. V lost 6 bases to trimming and J lost 2 bases, with 13 bases between them. This CDR3 region has 14 residues. Germline values: CDR1 MNHEY, CDR2 SVGAGI. The CDR3 loop reads CASRSGERNYGYTF. The DNA for the CDR3 is TGTGCCAGCAGGAGTGGTGAGAGGAACTATGGCTACACCTTC.

The J gene is TRBJ2-4, the V gene TRBV10-1, with TRBD2 as a possible D gene (5 bases). The ends were cut back, 0 bases at V and 6 bases at J, with 9 bases in the middle. Germline lookup yields CDR1 WNHNN and CDR2 SYGVQD (reference sequence). This CDR3 has 14 residues. The CDR3 sequence is CASSESGVLNIQYF. DNA of the CDR3: TGCGCCAGCAGTGAGTCGGGAGTTCTAAACATTCAGTACTTC.

The gene calls are TRBV27 and TRBJ1-2; 10 nucleotides align to TRBD1. Per germline, CDR1 MNHEY and CDR2 SMNVEV (reference sequence). Trimming cost V 6 bases and J 2 bases; bases outside gene matches: 12. This CDR3 comprises 17 residues. CDR3 protein: CASRRGTGANPNYGYTF. The CDR3 nucleotides read TGTGCCAGCAGGCGAGGGACAGGGGCCAATCCAAACTATGGCTACACCTTC.

This chain joins TRBV9 and TRBJ2-3; the match to TRBD2 covers 7 bases. Germline V gene data show CDR1 as SGDLS and CDR2 as YYNGEE. CDR3 length equals 17 residues. With V trimmed by 0 bases and J by 2 bases, 9 bases remained unmatched. CDR3 sequence: CASSVAGAGGITDTQYF. CDR3 in DNA: TGTGCCAGCAGCGTAGCTGGGGCCGGGGGGATCACAGATACGCAGTATTTT.

The chain combines TRBV2 with TRBJ1-1; possible D gene TRBD1, 6 bases. Germline-derived CDR1 and CDR2 are SNHLY and FYNNEI. The CDR3 covers 13 residues. V dropped 4 bases and J dropped 7 bases, with 13 bases sitting between them. Here the CDR3 DNA reads TGTGCCAGCAGTGCGACTGGGGGCGGTGAAGCTTTCTTT. This gives the protein CASSATGGGEAFF.

The CDR3 DNA is TGTGCCAGCTCACCCTGGGGGGGCGAGATTTACAATGAGCAGTTCTTC. Its translation: CASSPWGGEIYNEQFF. The V call is TRBV18, the J call TRBJ2-1; TRBD2 is a possible D gene (7 bases). The V gene's germline CDR1 is KGHSH and CDR2 LQKENI. The V end lost 3 bases, the J end lost 4 bases, and 16 bases lay between the germline ends. This CDR3 contains 16 residues.

The chain combines TRBV10-3 with TRBJ2-1; TRBD2 might be the D (6 bases). This CDR3 has 13 residues. V lost 11 bases to trimming and J lost 6 bases, with 17 bases between them. The germline CDR1 and CDR2 sequences are ENHRY and SYGVKD. CDR3 DNA sequence: TGTGCCGCGGGGTCTAGCCGGGTCAATGAGCAGTTCTTC. It codes for CAAGSSRVNEQFF.

The chain links TRBV9 to TRBJ2-2; D is unresolved. The germline V gene encodes CDR1 SGDLS and CDR2 YYNGEE. CDR3 length: 16 residues. V dropped 3 bases and J dropped 2 bases, with 14 bases sitting between them. DNA of the CDR3: TGTGCCAGCAGCGAATCCTGGGCCTTCAACACCGGGGAGCTGTTTTTT. This sequence encodes CASSESWAFNTGELFF.

The gene calls are TRBV19 and TRBJ1-6, with unresolved D. Germline-derived CDR1 and CDR2 are LNHDA and SQIVND (reference sequence). The CDR3 is made up of 13 amino acids. The V end lost 3 bases, the J end lost 7 bases, and 7 bases lay between the germline ends. As DNA, the CDR3 is TGTGCCAGTAGTATGAGATTGAATTCACCCCTCCACTTT. Protein sequence: CASSMRLNSPLHF.

This CDR3 is CASSPSTGSYGYTF. As DNA, the CDR3 is TGTGCCAGCAGCCCGTCGACAGGAAGCTATGGCTACACCTTC. The chain carries TRBV7-3 and TRBJ1-2, with D possibly being TRBD1 (6 bases). V shed 5 bases and J shed 4 bases, with 14 bases lying between them. The CDR3 covers 14 residues. CDR1 and CDR2 from the germline V gene are SGHTA and FQGTGA.

The chain uses TRBV7-9 and TRBJ1-1; D not certain. The germline gives CDR1 SEHNR, CDR2 FQNEAQ (reference sequence). The CDR3 length is 11 residues. Deletions cut 5 bases from V and 3 bases from J, with 4 bases between. CDR3: CASSLDTEAFF. DNA for the CDR3: TGTGCCAGCAGCCTTGACACTGAAGCTTTCTTT.

The chain joins TRBV10-3 to TRBJ2-7; tentatively, D is TRBD2 (6 bases). Germline V lookup: CDR1 ENHRY, CDR2 SYGVKD. The CDR3 runs to 18 residues. V was trimmed by 0 bases and J by 2 bases, leaving 20 bases between them. The CDR3 bases are TGTGCCATCAGTGAGTCGAGAGGTTTGGGACTGCAGGCCTACGAGCAGTACTTC. Protein sequence: CAISESRGLGLQAYEQYF.

This clone was observed a single time. The rearrangement joins TRBV6-5 to TRBJ1-3; 12 bases line up with TRBD1. V lost 9 bases to trimming and J lost 3 bases; unmatched junction nucleotides: 6. This CDR3 region has 15 residues. The germline gives CDR1 MNHEY, CDR2 SVGAGI. The CDR3 sequence: CASAGTGGSGNTIYF. CDR3 DNA sequence: TGTGCCAGTGCCGGGACAGGGGGCAGTGGAAACACCATATATTTT.

This chain links TRBV27 with TRBJ2-1; 9 nucleotides match TRBD2. CDR1 MNHEY and CDR2 SMNVEV come from the germline V gene (reference sequence). The CDR3 spans 15 residues. Germline trimming cut 3 bases from V and 4 bases from J; bases unmatched to any gene: 4. Here the CDR3 reads CASSFGRGGYNEQFF. CDR3 nucleotides: TGTGCCAGCAGTTTTGGGCGGGGGGGTTACAATGAGCAGTTCTTC.

The rearrangement uses TRBV4-1 and TRBJ2-7, with D possibly matching TRBD1 (5 bases). Trimming took off 1 base at V and 7 bases at J, with 20 bases between the two ends. Germline V gene sequence: CDR1 MGHRA, CDR2 YSYEKL. The CDR3 runs to 16 residues. CDR3 amino acids: CASSQGGGRALWEQYF. The CDR3 coding sequence is TGCGCCAGCAGCCAAGGGGGCGGAAGGGCTTTATGGGAGCAGTACTTC.